This is a list of T cell receptor beta chains from one sample in a study of T-cell reconstitution after alpha-beta-depleted transplantation in children. A single record per CDR3 protein comes from TCRdb applying MiXCR to the PCR reads. The sample lists about 360,000 distinct CDR3 sequences, about an eighth occurring once. This specimen consisted of PBMCs, obtained from the stem cell graft. These TCRs come from a human donor who donated a stem cell graft to a child with Fanconi anemia. CDR3s include the opening cysteine and the closing phenylalanine or tryptophan. A D gene is named only where the DNA matches it firmly. Expanded clones are given a class, and other clones once, few, many or no size at all.

>few|TRBV7-2|-|TRBJ1-2
TGTGCCAGCAGCCTTCCGACCGAAACACTGGGTGGCTACACCTTC
CASSLPTETLGGYTF
>once|TRBV4-2|TRBD2|TRBJ2-7
TGTGCCAGCAGCCAAGAAGGGCTAGCGGTAACCGAGCAGTACTTC
CASSQEGLAVTEQYF
>many|TRBV5-1|TRBD2|TRBJ2-1
TGCGCCAGCAGCCCCCTAGCGGGAGGATTCTACAATGAGCAGTTCTTC
CASSPLAGGFYNEQFF
>-|TRBV7-6|-|TRBJ1-3
TGTGCCAGCAGCGGCGGGTTTAACTCTGGAAACACCATATATTTT
CASSGGFNSGNTIYF
>many|TRBV27|-|TRBJ1-5
TGTGCCAGCAGTTTACAAACAGGAAATCAGCCCCAGCATTTT
CASSLQTGNQPQHF
>-|TRBV9|-|TRBJ2-2
TGTGCCAGCAACTCTTGGACCGGGGAGCTGTTTTTT
CASNSWTGELFF
>-|TRBV12-3/TRBV12-4|-|TRBJ1-1
TGTGCCAGCAGTTCCCAGACAGGACCAGACACTGAAGCTTTCTTT
CASSSQTGPDTEAFF
>-|TRBV12-3/TRBV12-4|-|TRBJ2-2
TGTGCCAGCACTCCTCGGGGGTTCCCTAACACCGGGGAGCTGTTTTTT
CASTPRGFPNTGELFF
>few|TRBV20-1|-|TRBJ2-7
TGCAGTGCTAGAGCAGCCTCCTACGAGCAGTACTTC
CSARAASYEQYF
>few|TRBV20-1|TRBD1|TRBJ2-1
TGCAGTGCTCGCCAGACAGGGGCGGCCTACAATGAGCAGTTCTTC
CSARQTGAAYNEQFF
>many|TRBV12-3/TRBV12-4|-|TRBJ2-7
TGTGCCAGCAGTCCCCGACAGGTTTACTCCTACGAGCAGTACTTC
CASSPRQVYSYEQYF